Listed below are T cell receptor beta chains from one sample, sequenced in a study of cytomegalovirus exposure and HLA in healthy donors. Clones were sequenced by immunoSEQ multiplex PCR, and TCRdb holds only the in-frame ones, with some missing. This repertoire shows about 150,000 clones, around 80% found once; its top ten account for approximately 6%. The sample consisted of PBMCs. The receptors come from a man aged 30-40 years in good health and CMV-seropositive. Both conserved end residues are part of each CDR3.

v_call | cdr3_aa
TRBV19 | CASSRQDLQETQYF
TRBV7-2 | CASSSRPRGGRYNEQFF
TRBV28 | CASSLYNPETQYF
TRBV7-9 | CASSPPLSGRTDTQYF
TRBV19 | CASSSLSSLVAEQFF
TRBV5-5 | CASSRNRGMGTEAFF
TRBV18 | CASSPTGNNEKLFF
TRBV4-1 | CASSQEGWTANTEAFF
TRBV9 | CASSVEWGQGTDTQYF
TRBV5-1 | CASSLEGLTAKNIQYF
TRBV7-9 | CSSSFIGLEGTGELFF
TRBV30 | CAWSVGGRGGEQFF
TRBV11-2 | CASSLDRIQGEAFF
TRBV21-1 | CASSKEIQGPDTQYF
TRBV2 | CASSVASTGELFF
TRBV4-1 | CASSSLRTEVKIRVNTEAFF
TRBV7-9 | CASSPSGNYEQYF
TRBV6-5 | CASSSGRNPPYEQYF
TRBV10-1 | CASSPRGTDTQYF
TRBV27 | CASSLYATEYGYTF
TRBV7-8 | CASSLGGLGPQHF
TRBV5-8 | CASSPGRSSNEKLFF
TRBV30 | CAWRGQLNTEAFF
TRBV5-4 | CASSLAREGANVLTF
TRBV18 | CASSPNRGDEQFF
TRBV9 | CASSDLTSSYNEQFF
TRBV2 | CATLGKGTSGRSSYEQYF
TRBV13 | CASSLGRGDEQFF
TRBV2 | CASRAGRYTGELFF
TRBV7-9 | CASSLVGAQAKNIQYF
TRBV18 | CASSPVLRGYTF
TRBV29-1 | CSVEDRDRGLYEQYF